The next 20 T cell receptor beta chains were all read from a single sample in a study of Graves' ophthalmopathy and Graves' hyperthyroidism. The sequenced template was RNA, covering the TCR beta CDR3 region. HTBI primers were employed in first-round RT-PCR, then a second-round multiplex PCR followed. In TCRdb, the multiplex PCR reads were re-called with MiXCR into one record per CDR3 protein. This sample has roughly 400,000 distinct CDR3 sequences, with roughly 14% found just once. Sequenced: peripheral blood. The receptor source for this set is a woman between 18 and 30 years old with stable Graves' hyperthyroidism.

V gene TRBV6-1 combines with J gene TRBJ1-2, with unresolved D. Per germline, CDR1 MNHNS and CDR2 SASEGT. CDR3 length: 13 amino acids. Trimming removed 7 bases from V and 5 bases from J, with 14 bases in between. The CDR3 DNA is TGTGCCAGCAACCGGGCCGCCGGTTATGGCTACACCTTC. This sequence encodes CASNRAAGYGYTF.

This clonotype was counted a few times. The chain carries TRBV5-4 and TRBJ1-1; 10 bases map to TRBD1. The CDR3 length is 16 residues. The ends lost 1 base at V and 5 bases at J; junction bases unmatched: 8. Germline V CDR1 and CDR2: SGHNT, YYREEE (reference sequence). Written as DNA, the CDR3 is TGTGCCAGCAGCTTGCTACCGGGACAGGGGAGGACTGAAGCTTTCTTT. It encodes CASSLLPGQGRTEAFF.

V and J are TRBV6-5 and TRBJ2-5; D uncertain. This CDR3 has 14 residues. V was pared by 2 bases and J by 1 base, with 8 bases between. Germline-derived CDR1 and CDR2 are MNHEY and SVGAGI. The CDR3 reads CASSYETRQETQYF. DNA of the CDR3: TGTGCCAGCAGTTACGAGACCCGCCAAGAGACCCAGTACTTC.

The gene calls are TRBV6-1 and TRBJ2-5; TRBD1 matches 7 bases. This CDR3 has 14 amino acids. Germline CDR1 and CDR2: MNHNS and SASEGT. Trimming at V came to 6 bases and at J to 1 base, leaving 5 bases not matched to a gene. The CDR3 reads CASRRDSLQETQYF. CDR3 sequence (DNA): TGTGCCAGCAGGAGGGACAGCCTCCAAGAGACCCAGTACTTC.

This clonotype was seen repeatedly, ten times or more. The genes are TRBV11-2 and TRBJ2-2, with no clear D. V was shortened by 0 bases and J by 4 bases, with 6 bases between the two germline ends. CDR3 size: 14 residues. Germline V CDR1 and CDR2: SGHAT, FQNNGV. CDR3 region: CASSLDHVTGELFF. The DNA of the CDR3 is TGTGCCAGCAGCTTAGATCACGTCACCGGGGAGCTGTTTTTT.

This clonotype was observed a few times. The chain joins TRBV18 to TRBJ2-7, with a tentative D call TRBD1 (5 bases). In germline, CDR1 is KGHSH, CDR2 LQKENI. Trimming cost V 3 bases and J 5 bases, with 17 bases left between them. CDR3 length: 15 amino acids. The CDR3 spells CASSPSQVPANEQYF. In nucleotides, the CDR3 is TGTGCCAGCTCACCGTCACAGGTACCCGCCAACGAGCAGTACTTC.

This clonotype was seen at least ten times. The rearrangement uses TRBV4-1 and TRBJ2-2; maybe TRBD2 (6 bases). CDR1 and CDR2 from the germline V gene are MGHRA and YSYEKL. The CDR3 is 16 residues long. The V end lost 4 bases, the J end lost 5 bases, and 17 bases lay between the germline ends. The CDR3 reads CASSPPSVGWTGELFF. CDR3 sequence (DNA): TGCGCCAGCAGCCCACCTAGCGTAGGGTGGACCGGGGAGCTGTTTTTT.

The sample holds many counts of this clonotype. V is TRBV20-1 and J is TRBJ2-5; D is uncertain. Germline V gene data show CDR1 as DFQATT and CDR2 as SNEGSKA (reference sequence). V gave up 0 bases and J gave up 5 bases, with 19 bases separating them. The CDR3 contains 16 residues. CDR3: CSARERFRSVQETQYF. The CDR3 coding sequence is TGCAGTGCTAGAGAGAGGTTTCGTTCCGTCCAGGAGACCCAGTACTTC.

In this sample, this clonotype turned up a few times. This chain connects TRBV6-1 to TRBJ1-2; D unclear. CDR1 is MNHNS and CDR2 is SASEGT in the germline V gene. Trimming left V 2 bases short and J 1 base short, with 11 bases between. The CDR3 is 15 residues long. The CDR3 region is CASSEHENYNYGYTF. CDR3 DNA: TGTGCCAGCAGTGAACATGAAAACTATAACTATGGCTACACCTTC.

The table lists this clonotype with many counts. This chain connects TRBV12-3 or TRBV12-4 to TRBJ2-7; 7 bases are a match to TRBD1. The CDR3 sequence is 14 residues long. After removal of 4 bases from V and 0 bases from J, the junction contained 3 bases not matched to a gene. The CDR3 loop is CASSSHRGSYEQYF. CDR3 DNA: TGTGCCAGCAGTTCTCACAGGGGCTCCTACGAGCAGTACTTC.

This clonotype was detected ten times or more. The rearrangement uses TRBV24-1 and TRBJ1-1; D gene uncertain. Between the trimmed V and J ends, which lost 8 bases and 0 bases, there was a span of 9 bases. The CDR3 extends over 13 amino acids. The V gene's germline CDR1 is KGHDR and CDR2 SFDVKD. In nucleotides, the CDR3 is TGTGCCACCATGGGGTCTATGAACACTGAAGCTTTCTTT. Translation gives CATMGSMNTEAFF.

In its sample, this clonotype was seen many times. CDR3 amino acids: CASSGGPLQPQHF. CDR3 nucleotides: TGTGCCAGCAGTGGGGGACCGCTACAGCCCCAGCATTTT. The chain recombines TRBV12-3 or TRBV12-4 with TRBJ1-5; D may be TRBD1 (5 bases). Trimming pared 5 bases from V and 7 bases from J, leaving 12 bases between. The CDR3 consists of 13 residues.

This clonotype was observed at least ten times. This chain uses TRBV9 with TRBJ1-1; no clear D. V lost 7 bases and J 0 bases, leaving 13 bases between the germline ends. Looked up from germline, CDR1 is SGDLS and CDR2 is YYNGEE. This CDR3 has 14 residues. The CDR3 sequence: CASGSPDLNTEAFF. CDR3 coding DNA: TGTGCCAGCGGCTCCCCCGACCTGAACACTGAAGCTTTCTTT.

The J gene is TRBJ1-2, the V gene TRBV12-3 or TRBV12-4; D is uncertain. V lost 1 base and J 8 bases, leaving 14 bases between the germline ends. This CDR3 comprises 14 residues. The CDR3 DNA follows: TGTGCCAGCAGTTTAGGATCCGTGGCCGGCGGCTACACCTTC. It translates to CASSLGSVAGGYTF.

This clonotype was detected a few times. The chain's CDR3 is CASSLWPVGSQETQYF. CDR3 nucleotide sequence: TGTGCCAGCAGCTTATGGCCGGTGGGAAGCCAAGAGACCCAGTACTTC. The chain combines TRBV6-2 or TRBV6-3 with TRBJ2-5, with D uncertain. The CDR3 is 16 residues long. V was shortened by 6 bases and J by 1 base, with 18 bases between the two germline ends. CDR1 and CDR2 (germline): MNHEY, SVGEGT.

In this sample, this clonotype turned up a few times. V gene TRBV13 combines with J gene TRBJ1-1; perhaps TRBD1 as D (5 bases). The CDR3 contains 19 residues. Germline CDR1 reads PRHDT; CDR2 reads FYEKMQ (reference sequence). V lost 5 bases to trimming and J lost 3 bases, with 28 bases between them. CDR3: CASSQNGGEGSSGDTEAFF. In DNA, the CDR3 is TGTGCCAGCAGCCAAAATGGGGGGGAAGGCTCCAGCGGGGACACTGAAGCTTTCTTT. The variable domain in full, with the rest retrieved from reference TRBV13 and TRBJ1-1, is AAGVIQSPRHLIKEKRETATLKCYPIPRHDTVYWYQQGPGQDPQFLISFYEKMQSDKGSIPDRFSAQQFSDYHSELNMSSLELGDSALYFCASSQNGGEGSSGDTEAFFGQGTRLTVV.

The CDR3 reads CATGQGMRTDTQYF. CDR3 nucleotide sequence: TGTGCCACGGGCCAGGGGATGCGTACGGATACGCAGTATTTT. The chain is built from TRBV10-3 and TRBJ2-3, with D possibly matching TRBD1 (6 bases). With 10 bases removed from V and 6 bases from J, the gap between germline ends came to 20 bases. The CDR3 runs to 14 residues. Per germline, CDR1 ENHRY and CDR2 SYGVKD.

The chain recombines TRBV2 with TRBJ2-5, with 12 bases that match TRBD2. Germline V CDR1 and CDR2: SNHLY, FYNNEI. The CDR3 is 15 amino acids. The V and J ends lost 6 bases and 7 bases, in that order; junction bases with no gene match: 9. The CDR3 reads CASRVTSGGPRTQYF. The CDR3 DNA reads TGTGCCAGCAGAGTGACTAGCGGGGGCCCCAGGACCCAGTACTTC.

The chain joins TRBV5-1 to TRBJ1-2, with TRBD1 as a possible D gene (5 bases). This CDR3 spans 15 amino acids. With 4 bases removed from V and 6 bases from J, the gap between germline ends came to 19 bases. The germline V gene encodes CDR1 SGHRS and CDR2 YFSETQ. This CDR3 reads CASSPRGGSSDGYTF. In DNA, the CDR3 is TGCGCCAGCAGCCCAAGGGGCGGTTCTTCTGATGGCTACACCTTC.

The sample holds a few counts of this clonotype. The rearrangement joins TRBV6-5 to TRBJ1-2; TRBD1 matches 8 bases. The CDR3 consists of 15 residues. V trimming: 2 bases; J trimming: 8 bases; junction bases outside the gene matches: 10. CDR1 MNHEY and CDR2 SVGAGI come from the germline V gene. CDR3 protein: CASSYRTGRIGGYTF. CDR3 coding DNA: TGTGCCAGCAGTTACAGGACAGGGAGAATAGGAGGCTACACCTTC.